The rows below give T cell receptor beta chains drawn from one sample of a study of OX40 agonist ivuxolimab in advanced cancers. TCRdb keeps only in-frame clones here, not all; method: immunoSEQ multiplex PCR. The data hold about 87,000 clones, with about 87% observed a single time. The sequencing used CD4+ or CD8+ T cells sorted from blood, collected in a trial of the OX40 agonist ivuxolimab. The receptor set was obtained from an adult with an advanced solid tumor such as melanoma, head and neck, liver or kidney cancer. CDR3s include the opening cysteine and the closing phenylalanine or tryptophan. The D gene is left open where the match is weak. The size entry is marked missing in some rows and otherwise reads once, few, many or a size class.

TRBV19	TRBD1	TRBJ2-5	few	CATSPDRGSAQYF	TGTGCCACCTCTCCCGACAGGGGGTCGGCCCAGTACTTC
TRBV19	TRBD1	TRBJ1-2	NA	CASKSGGSGYTF	TGTGCCAGTAAGTCAGGGGGCAGCGGCTACACCTTC
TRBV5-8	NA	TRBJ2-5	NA	CASSFQRVGTQYF	TGTGCCAGCAGCTTCCAGCGGGTAGGGACCCAGTACTTC
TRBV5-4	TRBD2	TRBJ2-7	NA	CASSLTGGPDEQYF	TGTGCCAGCAGCTTAACGGGGGGGCCCGACGAGCAGTACTTC
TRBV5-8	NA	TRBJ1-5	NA	CASSLVVHSNQPQHF	TGTGCCAGCAGCTTGGTTGTACATAGCAATCAGCCCCAGCATTTT
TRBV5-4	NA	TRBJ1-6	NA	CASSSRDRNSPLHF	TGTGCCAGCAGCTCCCGAGACAGGAACTCACCCCTCCACTTT
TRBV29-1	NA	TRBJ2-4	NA	CSVGRGNIQYF	TGCAGCGTTGGGAGGGGGAACATTCAGTACTTC
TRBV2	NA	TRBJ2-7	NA	CASSLQVSYEQYF	TGTGCCAGCAGCCTACAGGTCTCCTACGAGCAGTACTTC
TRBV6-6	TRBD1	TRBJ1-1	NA	CASSPLGRGPDEAFF	TGTGCCAGCAGTCCCCTGGGCAGGGGGCCGGATGAAGCTTTCTTT
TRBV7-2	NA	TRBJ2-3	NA	CASSLAGGRTDTQYF	TGTGCCAGCAGCTTAGCGGGAGGCCGCACAGATACGCAGTATTTT
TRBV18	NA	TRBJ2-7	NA	CASSPNRIYEQYF	TGTGCCAGCTCACCGAACAGGATCTACGAGCAGTACTTC
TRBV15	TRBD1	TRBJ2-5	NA	CATSTGTGGGETQYF	TGTGCCACCAGCACCGGGACAGGGGGAGGAGAGACCCAGTACTTC
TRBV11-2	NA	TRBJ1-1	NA	CASSRPGQNTEAFF	TGTGCCAGCAGCCGCCCGGGACAGAACACTGAAGCTTTCTTT
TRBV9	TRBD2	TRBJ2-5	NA	CASSEGLAGATQYF	TGTGCCAGCAGCGAGGGACTAGCGGGGGCGACCCAGTACTTC
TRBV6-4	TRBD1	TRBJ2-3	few	CASSPQGGTDTQYF	TGTGCCAGCAGCCCTCAGGGGGGCACAGATACGCAGTATTTT
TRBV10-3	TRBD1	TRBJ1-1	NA	CAISEKGQGRTEAFF	TGTGCCATCAGTGAGAAGGGACAGGGAAGGACTGAAGCTTTCTTT
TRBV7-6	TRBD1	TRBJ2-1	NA	CASSLVWTGGYNEQFF	TGTGCCAGCAGCTTAGTTTGGACAGGGGGCTACAATGAGCAGTTCTTC
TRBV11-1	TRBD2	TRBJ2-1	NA	CASSLSVASGATRFEQFF	TGTGCCAGCAGCTTATCTGTTGCTAGCGGGGCCACTAGGTTTGAGCAGTTCTTC
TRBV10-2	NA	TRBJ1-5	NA	CASLVPLPLHYDQPQHF	TGCGCCAGCCTCGTCCCTCTCCCCTTACACTACGATCAGCCCCAGCATTTT
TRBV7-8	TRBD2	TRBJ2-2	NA	CASSLDGLAGAGELFF	TGTGCCAGCAGCTTAGACGGACTAGCGGGCGCCGGGGAGCTGTTTTTT
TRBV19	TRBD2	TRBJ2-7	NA	CASSIAAGGAYEQYF	TGTGCCAGTAGTATAGCAGCGGGAGGGGCCTACGAGCAGTACTTC
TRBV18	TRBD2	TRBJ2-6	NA	CASSENLAGPSGANVLTF	TGTGCCAGCTCAGAGAACTTAGCGGGGCCCTCTGGGGCCAACGTCCTGACTTTC
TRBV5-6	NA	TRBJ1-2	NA	CASSAGLPGYGYTF	TGTGCCAGCAGCGCGGGGTTACCGGGCTATGGCTACACCTTC
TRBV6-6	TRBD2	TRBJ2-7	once	CASSYSGLGSYEQYF	TGTGCCAGCAGTTACAGCGGACTAGGCTCCTACGAGCAGTACTTC
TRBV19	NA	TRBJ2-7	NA	CASSHAGPDYEQYF	TGTGCCAGTAGCCATGCGGGACCCGACTACGAGCAGTACTTC
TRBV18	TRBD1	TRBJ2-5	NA	CASSLSRTGKETQYF	TGTGCCAGCTCGCTTTCCCGGACAGGGAAAGAGACCCAGTACTTC
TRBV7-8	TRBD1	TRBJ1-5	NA	CASSLGGGSNQPQHF	TGTGCCAGCAGCTTAGGAGGGGGCAGCAATCAGCCCCAGCATTTT
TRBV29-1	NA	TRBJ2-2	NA	CSVGQATAGELFF	TGCAGCGTTGGGCAGGCTACAGCCGGGGAGCTGTTTTTT
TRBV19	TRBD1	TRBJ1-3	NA	CASSTRRGLGGNTIYF	TGTGCCAGTAGTACAAGAAGGGGGCTAGGTGGAAACACCATATATTTT
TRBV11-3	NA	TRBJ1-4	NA	CASSLDQGSCNEKLFF	TGTGCCAGCAGCTTAGACCAAGGCAGCTGTAATGAAAAACTGTTTTTT